The 21 T cell receptor beta chains below all came from one sample that was sequenced in a study of cytomegalovirus exposure and HLA in healthy donors. The assay was immunoSEQ multiplex PCR, and TCRdb's table has in-frame clones only and misses some. This table holds about 160,000 clones, 75% to 90% found once. The sequenced sample was PBMCs. Receptor source: a woman under 30 in good health and CMV-seronegative.

The gene calls are TRBV4-1 and TRBJ2-2, with D perhaps TRBD2 (5 bases). Germline V gene sequence: CDR1 MGHRA, CDR2 YSYEKL. CDR3 length equals 16 residues. V was clipped by 2 bases and J by 0 bases, with 10 bases between them. CDR3 DNA sequence: TGCGCCAGCAGCCAACGTTCGGGGTCGAACACCGGGGAGCTGTTTTTT. It specifies CASSQRSGSNTGELFF.

This chain uses TRBV5-8 with TRBJ1-2; D ambiguous. CDR3 length: 12 amino acids. The V end lost 4 bases, the J end lost 1 base, and 5 bases lay between the germline ends. Per the germline V gene, CDR1 is SGHTS and CDR2 is YDEGEE. CDR3 nucleotides: TGTGCCAGCAGCCTTAGTAACTATGGCTACACCTTC. Amino acids: CASSLSNYGYTF.

This clone was recorded only once. The chain employs TRBV7-6 and TRBJ2-1, with 7 bases lining up with TRBD2. CDR1 is SGHVS and CDR2 is FNYEAQ in the germline V gene. The trim removed 2 bases at V and 2 bases at J, leaving 9 bases unmatched. There are 17 residues in the CDR3. DNA for the CDR3: TGTGCCAGCAGCTTAACATCGGGACTACAGCCCTACAATGAGCAGTTCTTC. It encodes CASSLTSGLQPYNEQFF.

The CDR3: CASTALTGRVYEQYF. In nucleotides, the CDR3 is TGTGCCAGCACCGCTTTGACAGGGAGAGTCTACGAGCAGTACTTC. This sequence joins TRBV2 and TRBJ2-7; 7 bases align to TRBD1. Germline assignment: CDR1 SNHLY and CDR2 FYNNEI. The CDR3 runs to 15 residues. Trimming cost V 7 bases and J 3 bases; bases outside gene matches: 12.

The rearrangement joins TRBV11-2 to TRBJ2-1; perhaps TRBD1 as D (6 bases). The V end lost 1 base, the J end lost 3 bases, and 16 bases lay between the germline ends. The length of the CDR3 is 17 residues. The germline V gene has CDR1 SGHAT and CDR2 FQNNGV. CDR3 protein: CASSLGRQGSFYNEQFF. The CDR3 bases are TGTGCCAGCAGCTTAGGGCGTCAGGGGTCGTTCTACAATGAGCAGTTCTTC.

The genes are TRBV27 and TRBJ1-5; a weak D match, TRBD1 (5 bases). The germline V gene encodes CDR1 MNHEY and CDR2 SMNVEV (reference sequence). This CDR3 comprises 13 residues. The V and J ends lost 4 bases and 10 bases respectively, with 14 bases between them. The DNA for the CDR3 is TGTGCCAGCAGTTCCGCGGGGGAGAAACCCCAGCATTTT. It is translated as CASSSAGEKPQHF.

The J gene is TRBJ1-2, the V gene TRBV28, with 7 positions matching TRBD1. Unmatched junction bases numbered 0, after V lost 2 bases and J lost 3 bases. The CDR3 is 13 amino acids. Germline values: CDR1 MDHEN, CDR2 SYDVKM. In nucleotides, the CDR3 is TGTGCCAGCAGTTTAACAGGGGACTATGGCTACACCTTC. Translation gives CASSLTGDYGYTF.

The chain employs TRBV5-1 and TRBJ2-7; the match to TRBD2 covers 7 bases. The CDR3 length is 15 residues. CDR1 and CDR2 from the germline V gene are SGHRS and YFSETQ. J lost 2 bases, V lost 4 bases, and 9 bases had no gene match. The CDR3 loop is CASSLERDGAYEQYF. The CDR3 region has the DNA TGCGCCAGCAGCCTAGAGCGGGACGGGGCCTACGAGCAGTACTTC.

J is TRBJ1-1 and V is TRBV5-1; a possible D gene is TRBD1 (5 bases). The germline V and J ends were trimmed by 1 base and 2 bases, with 15 bases remaining between them. The CDR3 covers 16 residues. CDR1 is SGHRS, CDR2 YFSETQ, per germline. The chain's CDR3 is CASSLSGLYINTEAFF. The CDR3 bases are TGCGCCAGCAGCTTGTCGGGACTTTATATTAACACTGAAGCTTTCTTT. Looking up the rest from reference TRBV5-1 and TRBJ1-1 gives the full variable domain: KAGVTQTPRYLIKTRGQQVTLSCSPISGHRSVSWYQQTPGQGLQFLFEYFSETQRNKGNFPGRFSGRQFSNSRSEMNVSTLELGDSALYLCASSLSGLYINTEAFFGQGTRLTVV.

The V gene is TRBV5-6, the J gene TRBJ2-1; D possibly corresponds to TRBD2 (6 bases). The CDR3 has 14 residues. V dropped 6 bases and J dropped 2 bases, with 12 bases sitting between them. The V gene's germline CDR1 is SGHDT and CDR2 YYEEEE. In DNA form, the CDR3 reads TGTGCCAGCACCATGGGGGGTACCTACAATGAGCAGTTCTTC. Amino acids: CASTMGGTYNEQFF.

This chain connects TRBV6-1 to TRBJ1-4, with 12 bases aligning to TRBD1. V lost 6 bases and J lost 7; bases outside the gene matches: 3. CDR1 and CDR2 (germline): MNHNS, SASEGT. The CDR3 is 14 residues long. Here the CDR3 reads CASRGQGAFEKLFF. The CDR3 DNA follows: TGTGCCAGCAGGGGACAGGGGGCGTTTGAAAAACTGTTTTTT.

CDR3 protein: CASSEDLASPYEQYF. The CDR3 nucleotides are TGTGCCAGCAGTGAAGATTTAGCGTCTCCCTACGAGCAGTACTTC. The chain recombines TRBV6-1 with TRBJ2-7; D may be TRBD2 (5 bases). The V gene lost 1 base and the J gene lost 2 bases, with 12 bases spanning the gap. The CDR3 sequence is 15 residues long. The germline V gene has CDR1 MNHNS and CDR2 SASEGT.

The genes are TRBV11-2 and TRBJ2-7; weak D call: TRBD2 (5 bases). The CDR3 length is 14 residues. Trimming pared 4 bases from V and 5 bases from J, leaving 15 bases between. CDR1 and CDR2 (germline): SGHAT, FQNNGV. CDR3 bases: TGTGCCAGCAGCTCGAACTTGGGTAGCGACGAGCAGTACTTC. This translates into CASSSNLGSDEQYF.

The CDR3 loop is CASSPWDSWTGELFF. The CDR3 region has the DNA TGTGCCAGTAGTCCTTGGGACAGCTGGACCGGGGAGCTGTTTTTT. The chain couples TRBV19 to TRBJ2-2, with TRBD1 matching 7 bases. Trimming cost V 5 bases and J 5 bases; bases outside gene matches: 8. The CDR3 contains 15 residues. Germline V gives CDR1 LNHDA, CDR2 SQIVND (reference sequence).

The genes are TRBV15 and TRBJ2-4; weak D call: TRBD1 (6 bases). V was shortened by 5 bases and J by 1 base, with 15 bases between the two germline ends. CDR1 and CDR2 (germline): LNHNV, YYDKDF (reference sequence). The CDR3 contains 16 residues. The CDR3 protein is CATSRFQGLAKNIQYF. As DNA, the CDR3 is TGTGCCACCAGCCGATTCCAGGGGCTCGCCAAAAACATTCAGTACTTC. The full variable domain, rest sourced from reference TRBV15 and TRBJ2-4, is DAMVIQNPRYQVTQFGKPVTLSCSQTLNHNVMYWYQQKSSQAPKLLFHYYDKDFNNEADTPDNFQSRRPNTSFCFLDIRSPGLGDTAMYLCATSRFQGLAKNIQYFGAGTRLSVL.

The CDR3 nucleotides read TGCGCCAGCAGCCAAGAGGAGGGGAACACTGAAGCTTTCTTT. Encoded protein: CASSQEEGNTEAFF. V is TRBV4-3 and J is TRBJ1-1; no clear D gene. CDR3 length: 14 amino acids. V was shortened by 0 bases and J by 1 base, with 6 bases between the two germline ends. Germline-derived CDR1 and CDR2 are LGHNA and YSLEER.

On this clone itself: This may stem from a read error, because a much larger clone lies one nucleotide away. The chain couples TRBV6-4 to TRBJ2-1, with 11 bases identical to TRBD2. Germline CDR1 is MRHNA and CDR2 is SNTAGT. V dropped 2 bases and J dropped 0; count of bases not matched to a gene: 0. The CDR3 contains 16 residues. As DNA, the CDR3 is TGTGCCAGCAGTGACACTAGCGGGAGCTCCTACAATGAGCAGTTCTTC. This encodes CASSDTSGSSYNEQFF.

The chain carries TRBV6-5 and TRBJ1-1; a weak D match, TRBD1 (6 bases). Trimming took off 8 bases at V and 1 base at J, with 11 bases between the two ends. The germline V gene has CDR1 MNHEY and CDR2 SVGAGI. The CDR3 is 13 residues long. The CDR3 nucleotides read TGTGCCAGCGCCCCGACAGGGAACACTGAAGCTTTCTTT. Translated: CASAPTGNTEAFF.

This chain links TRBV6-4 with TRBJ1-1; weak D call: TRBD1 (5 bases). Between the trimmed V and J ends, which lost 4 bases and 6 bases, there was a span of 12 bases. CDR3 size: 13 residues. The germline CDR1 and CDR2 sequences are MRHNA and SNTAGT. CDR3 protein: CASSVFGGAEAFF. The CDR3 DNA reads as TGTGCCAGCAGTGTGTTCGGGGGGGCTGAAGCTTTCTTT.

The chain joins TRBV10-1 to TRBJ1-2, with a tentative D call TRBD1 (5 bases). The CDR3 is made up of 16 amino acids. V lost 2 bases to trimming and J lost 5 bases, with 18 bases between them. Looked up from germline, CDR1 is WNHNN and CDR2 is SYGVQD (reference sequence). CDR3 amino acids: CASSEQGNPIYYGYTF. The CDR3 DNA reads TGCGCCAGCAGTGAGCAGGGAAACCCCATATATTATGGCTACACCTTC.

V is TRBV5-8 and J is TRBJ2-5, with 7 bases aligning to TRBD1. Germline loops: CDR1 SGHTS, CDR2 YDEGEE. The CDR3 is made up of 14 amino acids. J gave up 6 bases and V 4 bases, and 9 bases lay outside the gene matches. CDR3 sequence (DNA): TGTGCCAGCAGCCTGACAGGGAACGAGAAGACCCAGTACTTC. Its translation is CASSLTGNEKTQYF.